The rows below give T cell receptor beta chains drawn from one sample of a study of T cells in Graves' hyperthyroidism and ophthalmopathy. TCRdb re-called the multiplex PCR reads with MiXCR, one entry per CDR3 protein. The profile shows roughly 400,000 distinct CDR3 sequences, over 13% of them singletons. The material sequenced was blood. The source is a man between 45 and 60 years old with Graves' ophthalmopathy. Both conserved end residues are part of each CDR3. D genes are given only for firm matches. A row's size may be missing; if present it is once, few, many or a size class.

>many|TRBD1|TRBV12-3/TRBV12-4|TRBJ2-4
CASSPGGRTGARAKNIQYF
TGTGCCAGCAGCCCCGGCGGCAGGACAGGGGCCAGAGCCAAAAACATTCAGTACTTC
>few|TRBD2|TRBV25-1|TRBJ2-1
CASSGTSGMGEQFF
TGTGCCAGCAGTGGGACTAGCGGGATGGGTGAGCAGTTCTTC
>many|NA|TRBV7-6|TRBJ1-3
CASSRGGGSGNTIYF
TGTGCCAGCAGCCGCGGAGGGGGCTCTGGAAACACCATATATTTT
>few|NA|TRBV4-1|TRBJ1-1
CASSQDSTGGYAEAFF
TGCGCCAGCAGCCAAGACTCCACTGGGGGTTACGCTGAAGCTTTCTTT
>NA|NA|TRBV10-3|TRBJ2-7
CAAKLAPGAYEQYF
TGTGCCGCTAAGCTTGCCCCGGGGGCGTACGAGCAGTACTTC
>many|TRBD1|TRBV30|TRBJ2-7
CAWSSGQGTYEQYF
TGTGCCTGGAGTTCCGGACAGGGGACCTACGAGCAGTACTTC
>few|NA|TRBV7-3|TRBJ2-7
CASSLTSDSYEQYF
TGTGCCAGCAGCTTAACGTCGGATTCCTACGAGCAGTACTTC
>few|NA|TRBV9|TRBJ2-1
CASSVAQAAYNEQFF
TGTGCCAGCAGCGTAGCCCAAGCGGCTTACAATGAGCAGTTCTTC
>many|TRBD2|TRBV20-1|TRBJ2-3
CSARWLAGTDTQYF
TGCAGTGCTAGGTGGCTAGCGGGAACAGATACGCAGTATTTT
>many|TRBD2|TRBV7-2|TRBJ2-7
CASSFNPGLADYEQYF
TGTGCCAGCAGCTTTAATCCAGGACTAGCGGATTACGAGCAGTACTTC
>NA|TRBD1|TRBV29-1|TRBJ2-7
CSVGGQGLSYEQYF
TGCAGCGTTGGGGGACAGGGTTTGTCCTACGAGCAGTACTTC
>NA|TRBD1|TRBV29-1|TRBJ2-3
CSVGTASTDTQYF
TGCAGCGTGGGGACAGCTAGCACAGATACGCAGTATTTT
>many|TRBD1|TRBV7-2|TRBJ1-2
CASSLDQRTGKGYTF
TGTGCCAGCAGCTTAGACCAAAGGACAGGGAAAGGCTACACCTTC
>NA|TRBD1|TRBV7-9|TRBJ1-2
CASSLNLGTAYGYTF
TGTGCCAGCAGCTTAAATTTGGGGACAGCCTATGGCTACACCTTC
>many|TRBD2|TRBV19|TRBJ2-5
CASSRLAGTSWETQYF
TGTGCCAGTAGTCGACTTGCCGGGACTAGCTGGGAGACCCAGTACTTC
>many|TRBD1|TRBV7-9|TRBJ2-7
CASSTKTGGVDEQYF
TGTGCCAGCAGCACCAAGACAGGGGGCGTCGACGAGCAGTACTTC
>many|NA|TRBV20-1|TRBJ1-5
CSASVGQGVQPQHF
TGCAGTGCTAGTGTCGGGCAGGGCGTTCAGCCCCAGCATTTT
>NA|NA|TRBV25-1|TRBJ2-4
CASSEINIQYF
TGTGCCAGCAGTGAAATAAACATTCAGTACTTC
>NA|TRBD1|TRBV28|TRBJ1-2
CASRTGRGYGYTF
TGTGCCAGCCGGACAGGGCGGGGCTATGGCTACACCTTC
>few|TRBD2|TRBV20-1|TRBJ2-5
CSARVPSGSKETQYF
TGCAGTGCTAGAGTCCCTAGCGGGAGTAAAGAGACCCAGTACTTC
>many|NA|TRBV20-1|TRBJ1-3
CSAGGGGNTIYF
TGCAGTGCTGGGGGGGGTGGAAACACCATATATTTT
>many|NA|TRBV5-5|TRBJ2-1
CASRFRESYNEQFF
TGTGCCAGCAGATTTCGGGAGTCCTACAATGAGCAGTTCTTC
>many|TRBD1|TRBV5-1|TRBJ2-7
CASSLALDRLPYEQYF
TGCGCCAGCAGCTTGGCTTTGGACAGGCTGCCTTACGAGCAGTACTTC
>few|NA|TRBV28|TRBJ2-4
CASSLSSGVDGLDIQYF
TGTGCCAGCAGTTTGTCGTCGGGGGTCGACGGGTTAGACATTCAGTACTTC
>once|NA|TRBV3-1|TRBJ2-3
CASSQARALTDTQYF
TGTGCCAGCAGCCAAGCAAGGGCCCTCACAGATACGCAGTATTTT
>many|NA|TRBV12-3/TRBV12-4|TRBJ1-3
CASRPGSDAPRNTIYF
TGTGCCAGCAGACCCGGGTCAGATGCGCCTAGAAACACCATATATTTT
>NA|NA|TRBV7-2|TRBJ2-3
CASSLEGLSGRGGTDTQYF
TGTGCCAGCAGCTTAGAGGGACTCTCGGGCAGGGGAGGCACAGATACGCAGTATTTT
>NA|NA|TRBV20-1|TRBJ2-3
CSARDRRQSIDTQYF
TGCAGTGCTAGAGATCGGCGGCAGTCAATAGATACGCAGTATTTT
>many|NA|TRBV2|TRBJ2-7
CASRLDAYEQYF
TGTGCCAGCAGGTTGGACGCTTACGAGCAGTACTTC
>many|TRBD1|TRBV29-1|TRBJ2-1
CSVPTGTNRNEQFF
TGCAGCGTCCCGACAGGGACCAACCGCAATGAGCAGTTCTTC
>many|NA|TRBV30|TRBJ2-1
CAWKGAGTYNEQFF
TGTGCCTGGAAGGGGGCGGGAACGTACAATGAGCAGTTCTTC